This T cell receptor beta chain emerged from a study of cytomegalovirus exposure and HLA in healthy donors. Overall study findings and caveats: Altogether, more than 150 TCR beta chains were recorded as cytomegalovirus-associated. Specificity of three CMV-associated chains for CMV antigens was verified in vitro.

The method was immunoSEQ multiplex PCR; TCRdb's version includes in-frame clones alone and lacks a portion of them. The sample holds roughly 200,000 clones, around nine tenths seen once. The CDR3 is 16 amino acids. V was shortened by 3 bases and J by 0 bases, with 12 bases between the two germline ends. From germline, CDR1 is SGHAT and CDR2 FQNNGV. On this clone: Its antigen is as yet unknown.

The chain couples TRBV11-2 to TRBJ2-1; D possibly corresponds to TRBD2 (5 bases). This receptor was obtained from a man younger than 40 in good health and CMV-seropositive. The sequencing sample was made of PBMCs. CDR3 DNA: TGTGCCAGCAGCTTTAGAGGGATCTTCTCCTACAATGAGCAGTTCTTC. This encodes CASSFRGIFSYNEQFF.